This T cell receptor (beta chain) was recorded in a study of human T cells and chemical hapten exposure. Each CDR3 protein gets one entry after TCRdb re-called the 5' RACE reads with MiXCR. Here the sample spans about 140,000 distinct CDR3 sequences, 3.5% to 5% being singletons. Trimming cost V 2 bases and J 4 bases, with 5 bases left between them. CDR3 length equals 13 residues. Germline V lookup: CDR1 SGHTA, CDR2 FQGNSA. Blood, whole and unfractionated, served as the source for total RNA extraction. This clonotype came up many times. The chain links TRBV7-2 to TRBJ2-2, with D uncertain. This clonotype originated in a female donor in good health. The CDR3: CASSLLVTGELFF. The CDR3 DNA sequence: TGTGCCAGCAGCTTATTAGTCACCGGGGAGCTGTTTTTT.